The T cell receptor (beta chain) under discussion was sequenced for a study of cytomegalovirus exposure and HLA in healthy donors. The PCR contained 60 Vbeta and 13 Jbeta primers. TCRdb keeps only in-frame clones here, not all; method: immunoSEQ multiplex PCR. This table holds some 120,000 clones, about four fifths found once. Germline CDR1 is SEHNR and CDR2 is FQNEAQ (reference sequence). Trimming cost V 8 bases and J 5 bases; bases outside gene matches: 11. The CDR3 extends over 15 amino acids. Study results and limitations: Later, an analysis found that common viral pathogens appeared to be linked with several of the most significant clusters.

Remarks on this clone: Its antigen is still unknown.

The clonotype comes from a woman younger than 30 in good health and CMV-seronegative. Specimen: PBMCs. The chain recombines TRBV7-9 with TRBJ1-1, with 10 bases matching TRBD1. CDR3 loop: CASGTGANVGTEAFF. The CDR3 DNA follows: TGTGCCAGCGGGACAGGGGCGAACGTCGGAACTGAAGCTTTCTTT.